This TCR beta chain originates from a study of OX40 agonist ivuxolimab in advanced cancers. Study as a whole: Patients took ivuxolimab, an agonistic anti-OX40 (CD134) antibody.

Produced via immunoSEQ multiplex PCR; TCRdb's table is partial and in-frame only. The sample includes 25,000 to 35,000 clones, about 90% of them seen just once. Comment on this clone: What it binds is not known.

Study conclusions and caveats: Some patients without response likewise showed low normalized clonal expansion.

The starting material was CD4+ or CD8+ T cells sorted from blood, obtained in a trial of the OX40 agonist ivuxolimab. The receptor comes from an adult with an advanced solid tumor such as melanoma, head and neck, liver or kidney cancer.

CDR3 sequence reads: CASSFRLGRSYEQYF. As DNA, the CDR3 is TGTGCCAGCAGTTTCCGACTAGGACGCTCCTACGAGCAGTACTTC. This chain connects TRBV27 to TRBJ2-7, with TRBD2 as a possible D gene (6 bases). This CDR3 spans 15 amino acids. Germline loops: CDR1 MNHEY, CDR2 SMNVEV (reference sequence). Trimming removed 3 bases at V and 0 bases at J, with 12 bases between.